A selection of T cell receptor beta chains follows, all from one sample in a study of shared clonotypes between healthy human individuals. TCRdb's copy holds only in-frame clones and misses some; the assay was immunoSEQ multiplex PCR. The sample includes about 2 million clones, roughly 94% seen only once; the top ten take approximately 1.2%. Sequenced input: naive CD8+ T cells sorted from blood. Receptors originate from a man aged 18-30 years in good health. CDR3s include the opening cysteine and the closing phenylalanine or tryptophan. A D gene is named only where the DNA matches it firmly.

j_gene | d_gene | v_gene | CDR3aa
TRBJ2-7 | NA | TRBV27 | CASSLSLEAGTHSYEQYF
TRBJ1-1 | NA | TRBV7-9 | CASSSDTFGTEAFF
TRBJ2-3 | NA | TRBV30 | CAWSIMADTQYF
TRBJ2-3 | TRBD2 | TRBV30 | CAWSLTGAGVADTQYF
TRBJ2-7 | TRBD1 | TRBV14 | CASSQDFGLGQGRSEQYF
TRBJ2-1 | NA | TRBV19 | CASSIVSGSHNEQFF
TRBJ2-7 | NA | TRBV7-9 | CASSPRQDDAHEQYF
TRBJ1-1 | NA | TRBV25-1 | CASSEFFTALGNTEAFF
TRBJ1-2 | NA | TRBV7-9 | CASSPLQANYGYTF
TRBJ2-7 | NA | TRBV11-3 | CASSLGQTYEQYF
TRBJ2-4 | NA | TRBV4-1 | CASRVRAEAKNIQYF
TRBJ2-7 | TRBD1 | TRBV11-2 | CASSQLGTGSYEQYF
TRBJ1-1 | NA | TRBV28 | CASSLWGSVMNTEAFF
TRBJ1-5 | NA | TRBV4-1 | CASSQGLRGWGNQPQHF
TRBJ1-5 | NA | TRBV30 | CAWSDWDEEPQHF
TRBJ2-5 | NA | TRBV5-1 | CASSDYGVRETQYF
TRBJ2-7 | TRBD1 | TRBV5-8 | CASSSRTGLGEQYF
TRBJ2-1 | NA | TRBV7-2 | CASSLLQGSYNEQFF
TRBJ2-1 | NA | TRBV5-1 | CASSFTLLFNEQFF
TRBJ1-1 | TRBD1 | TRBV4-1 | CASSRGTGGTTEAFF
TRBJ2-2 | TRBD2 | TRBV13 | CASSFTSGSPLLETGELFF
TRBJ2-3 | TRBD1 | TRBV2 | CASSVERGQVSDTQYF
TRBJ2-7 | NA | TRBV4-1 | CASSPDLGSYEQYF
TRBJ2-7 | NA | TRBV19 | CASSMSATVGEQYF